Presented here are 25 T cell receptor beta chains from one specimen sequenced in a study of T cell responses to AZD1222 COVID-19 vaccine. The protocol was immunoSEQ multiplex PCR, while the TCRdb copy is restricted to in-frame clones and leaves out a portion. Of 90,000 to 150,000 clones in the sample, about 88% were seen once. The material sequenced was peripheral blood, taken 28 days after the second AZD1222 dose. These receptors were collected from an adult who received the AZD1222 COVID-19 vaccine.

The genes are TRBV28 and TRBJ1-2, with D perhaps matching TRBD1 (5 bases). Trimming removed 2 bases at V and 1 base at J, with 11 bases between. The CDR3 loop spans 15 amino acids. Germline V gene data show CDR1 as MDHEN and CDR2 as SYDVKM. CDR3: CASSLRRQGNYGYTF. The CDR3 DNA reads TGTGCCAGCAGTTTACGTAGGCAGGGTAACTATGGCTACACCTTC.

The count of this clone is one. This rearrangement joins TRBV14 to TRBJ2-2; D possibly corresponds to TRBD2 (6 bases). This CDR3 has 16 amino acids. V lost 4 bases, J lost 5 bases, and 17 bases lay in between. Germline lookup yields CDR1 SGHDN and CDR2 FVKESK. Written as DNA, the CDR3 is TGTGCCAGCAGCCCAACGACGGCAGGGAGGACCGGGGAGCTGTTTTTT. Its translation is CASSPTTAGRTGELFF.

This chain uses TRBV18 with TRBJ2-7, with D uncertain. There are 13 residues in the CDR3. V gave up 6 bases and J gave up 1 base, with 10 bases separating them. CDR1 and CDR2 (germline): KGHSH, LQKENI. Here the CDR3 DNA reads TGTGCCAGCTCCCTGACCGTTTCCTACGAGCAGTACTTC. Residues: CASSLTVSYEQYF.

The DNA of the CDR3 is TGTGCCAGCAGCGTAGACGGGGGAACCGGGGAGCTGTTTTTT. It translates to CASSVDGGTGELFF. The genes are TRBV9 and TRBJ2-2; TRBD2 is a possible D gene (6 bases). Germline V gene lookup returns CDR1 SGDLS and CDR2 YYNGEE. The V end was cut by 0 bases, the J end by 5 bases, with 8 bases between. CDR3 length: 14 residues.

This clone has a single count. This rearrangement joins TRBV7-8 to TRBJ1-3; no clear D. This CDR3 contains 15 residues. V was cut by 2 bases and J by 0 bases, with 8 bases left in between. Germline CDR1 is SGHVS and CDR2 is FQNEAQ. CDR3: CASSLYRGSGNTIYF. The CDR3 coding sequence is TGTGCCAGCAGCTTATACCGCGGCTCTGGAAACACCATATATTTT.

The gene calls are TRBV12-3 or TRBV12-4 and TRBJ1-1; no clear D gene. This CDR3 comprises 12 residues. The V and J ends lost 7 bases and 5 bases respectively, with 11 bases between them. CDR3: CASKAGFTEAFF. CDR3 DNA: TGTGCCAGCAAAGCAGGCTTTACTGAAGCTTTCTTT.

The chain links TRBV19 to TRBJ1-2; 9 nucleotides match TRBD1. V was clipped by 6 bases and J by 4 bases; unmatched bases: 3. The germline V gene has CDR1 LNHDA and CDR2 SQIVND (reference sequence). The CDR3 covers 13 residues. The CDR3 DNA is TGTGCCAGTAGGGAGACAGGGGGCTATGGCTACACCTTC. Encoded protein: CASRETGGYGYTF.

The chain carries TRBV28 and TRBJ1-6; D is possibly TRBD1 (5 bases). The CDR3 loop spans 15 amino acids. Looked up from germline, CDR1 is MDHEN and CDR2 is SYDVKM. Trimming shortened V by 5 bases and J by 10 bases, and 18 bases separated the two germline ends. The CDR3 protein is CASSLGPGSGSPLHF. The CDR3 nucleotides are TGTGCCAGCAGTCTCGGGCCAGGGTCGGGATCACCCCTCCACTTT. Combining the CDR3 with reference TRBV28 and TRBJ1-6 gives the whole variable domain DVKVTQSSRYLVKRTGEKVFLECVQDMDHENMFWYRQDPGLGLRLIYFSYDVKMKEKGDIPEGYSVSREKKERFSLILESASTNQTSMYLCASSLGPGSGSPLHFGNGTRLTVT.

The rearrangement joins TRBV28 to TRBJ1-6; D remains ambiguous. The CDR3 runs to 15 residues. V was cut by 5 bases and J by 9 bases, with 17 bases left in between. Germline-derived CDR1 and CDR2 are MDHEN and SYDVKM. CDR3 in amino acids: CASSEPARACSPLHF. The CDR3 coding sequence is TGTGCCAGCAGTGAACCGGCCCGGGCCTGTTCACCCCTCCACTTT.

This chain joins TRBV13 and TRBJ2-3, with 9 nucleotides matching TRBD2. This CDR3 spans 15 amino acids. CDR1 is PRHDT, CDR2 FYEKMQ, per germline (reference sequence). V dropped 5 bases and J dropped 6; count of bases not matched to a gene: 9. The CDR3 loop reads CASSPGAGGPDTQYF. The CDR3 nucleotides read TGTGCCAGCAGCCCGGGCGCGGGGGGGCCCGATACGCAGTATTTT.

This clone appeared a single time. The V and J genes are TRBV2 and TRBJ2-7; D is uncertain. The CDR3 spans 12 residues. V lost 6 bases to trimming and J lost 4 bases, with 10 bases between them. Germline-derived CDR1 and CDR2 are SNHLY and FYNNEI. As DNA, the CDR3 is TGTGCCAGCAGGCCCTACAGTTACGAGCAGTACTTC. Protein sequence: CASRPYSYEQYF.

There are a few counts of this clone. The CDR3 coding sequence is TGTGCCAGCAGCAGGGACGGTAACACTGAAGCTTTCTTT. This codes for CASSRDGNTEAFF. The chain recombines TRBV11-1 with TRBJ1-1, with D possibly TRBD1 on 5 matching bases. Germline values: CDR1 SGHAT, CDR2 FQDESV (reference sequence). This CDR3 is built from 13 residues. The V end lost 5 bases, the J end lost 2 bases, and 9 bases lay between the germline ends.

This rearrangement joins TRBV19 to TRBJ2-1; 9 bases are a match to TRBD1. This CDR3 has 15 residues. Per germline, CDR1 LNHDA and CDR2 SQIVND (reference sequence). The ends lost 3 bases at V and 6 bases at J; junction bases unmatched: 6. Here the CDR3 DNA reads TGTGCCAGTAGTATCCTCGGGACAGGGTCCAATGAGCAGTTCTTC. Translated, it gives CASSILGTGSNEQFF.

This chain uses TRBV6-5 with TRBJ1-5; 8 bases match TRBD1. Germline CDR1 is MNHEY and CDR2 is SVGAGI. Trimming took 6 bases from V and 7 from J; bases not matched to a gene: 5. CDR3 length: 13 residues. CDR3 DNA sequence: TGTGCCAGCAGGGAGACAGGGGTCCAGCCCCAGCATTTT. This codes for CASRETGVQPQHF.

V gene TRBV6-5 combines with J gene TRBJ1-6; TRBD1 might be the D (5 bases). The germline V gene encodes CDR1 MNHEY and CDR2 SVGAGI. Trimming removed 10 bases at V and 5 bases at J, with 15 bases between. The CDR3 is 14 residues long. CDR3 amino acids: CANSREGNNSPLHF. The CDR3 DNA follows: TGTGCCAACAGCAGGGAGGGGAATAATTCACCCCTCCACTTT.

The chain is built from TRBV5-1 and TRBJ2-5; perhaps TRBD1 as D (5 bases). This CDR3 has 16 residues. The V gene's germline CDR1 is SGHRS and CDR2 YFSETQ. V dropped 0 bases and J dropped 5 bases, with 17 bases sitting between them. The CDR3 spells CASSLGWGVAWETQYF. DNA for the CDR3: TGCGCCAGCAGCTTGGGATGGGGCGTAGCTTGGGAGACCCAGTACTTC.

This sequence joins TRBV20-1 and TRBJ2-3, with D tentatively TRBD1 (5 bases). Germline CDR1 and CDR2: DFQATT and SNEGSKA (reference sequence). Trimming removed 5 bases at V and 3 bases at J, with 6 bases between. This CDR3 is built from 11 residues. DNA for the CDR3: TGCAGTGCTGGGGCAACAGATACGCAGTATTTT. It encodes CSAGATDTQYF.

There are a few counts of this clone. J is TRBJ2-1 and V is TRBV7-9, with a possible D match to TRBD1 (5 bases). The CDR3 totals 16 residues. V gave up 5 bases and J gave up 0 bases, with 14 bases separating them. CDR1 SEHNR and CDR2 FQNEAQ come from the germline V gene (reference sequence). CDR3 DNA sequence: TGTGCCAGCAGCCCCCTGGGGCAGCCCTCCTACAATGAGCAGTTCTTC. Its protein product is CASSPLGQPSYNEQFF.

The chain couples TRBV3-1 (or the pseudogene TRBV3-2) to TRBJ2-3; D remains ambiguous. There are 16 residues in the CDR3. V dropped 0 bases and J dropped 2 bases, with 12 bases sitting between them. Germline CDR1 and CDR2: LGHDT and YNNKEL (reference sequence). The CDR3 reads CASSQDLRQSTDTQYF. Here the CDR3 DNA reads TGTGCCAGCAGCCAAGATCTTCGGCAGTCCACAGATACGCAGTATTTT.

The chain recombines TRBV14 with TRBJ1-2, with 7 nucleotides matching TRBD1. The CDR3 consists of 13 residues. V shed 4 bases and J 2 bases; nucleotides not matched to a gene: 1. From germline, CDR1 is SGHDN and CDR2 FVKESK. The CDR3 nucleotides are TGTGCCAGCAGCCTGGGACAGAACTATGGCTACACCTTC. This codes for CASSLGQNYGYTF. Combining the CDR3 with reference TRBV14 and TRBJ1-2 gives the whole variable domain EAGVTQFPSHSVIEKGQTVTLRCDPISGHDNLYWYRRVMGKEIKFLLHFVKESKQDESGMPNNRFLAERTGGTYSTLKVQPAELEDSGVYFCASSLGQNYGYTFGSGTRLTVV.

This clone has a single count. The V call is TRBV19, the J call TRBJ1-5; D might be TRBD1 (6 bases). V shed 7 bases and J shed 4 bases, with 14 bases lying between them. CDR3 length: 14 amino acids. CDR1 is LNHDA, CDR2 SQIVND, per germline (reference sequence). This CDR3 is CASIQAGANQPQHF. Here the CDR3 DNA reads TGTGCCAGTATTCAGGCAGGGGCTAATCAGCCCCAGCATTTT.

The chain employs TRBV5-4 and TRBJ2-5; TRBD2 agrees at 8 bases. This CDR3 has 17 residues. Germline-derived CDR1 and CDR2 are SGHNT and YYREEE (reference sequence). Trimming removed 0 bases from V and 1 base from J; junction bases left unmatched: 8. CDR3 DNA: TGTGCCAGCAGCTTGGGACTAAGCGGGGGACCCCAAGAGACCCAGTACTTC. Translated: CASSLGLSGGPQETQYF.

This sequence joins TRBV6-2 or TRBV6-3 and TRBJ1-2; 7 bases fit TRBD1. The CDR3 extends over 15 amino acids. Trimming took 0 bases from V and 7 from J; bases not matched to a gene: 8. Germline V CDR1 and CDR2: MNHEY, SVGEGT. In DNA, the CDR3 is TGTGCCAGCAGTTACTCCGTACAGGGGCGGAGTGGCTACACCTTC. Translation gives CASSYSVQGRSGYTF.

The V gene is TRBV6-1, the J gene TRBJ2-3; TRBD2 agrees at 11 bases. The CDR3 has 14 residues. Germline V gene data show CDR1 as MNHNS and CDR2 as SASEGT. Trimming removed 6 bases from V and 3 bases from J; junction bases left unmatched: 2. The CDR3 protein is CASRWTSGTDTQYF. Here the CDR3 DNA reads TGTGCCAGCAGATGGACTAGCGGGACAGATACGCAGTATTTT.

In DNA form, the CDR3 reads TGTGCCAGCAGCGTAGGAGCCGGCTTATACACAGATACGCAGTATTTT. Its translation: CASSVGAGLYTDTQYF. The chain couples TRBV9 to TRBJ2-3; D gene ambiguous. V gave up 0 bases and J gave up 2 bases, with 13 bases separating them. The CDR3 runs to 16 residues. CDR1 and CDR2 from the germline V gene are SGDLS and YYNGEE.